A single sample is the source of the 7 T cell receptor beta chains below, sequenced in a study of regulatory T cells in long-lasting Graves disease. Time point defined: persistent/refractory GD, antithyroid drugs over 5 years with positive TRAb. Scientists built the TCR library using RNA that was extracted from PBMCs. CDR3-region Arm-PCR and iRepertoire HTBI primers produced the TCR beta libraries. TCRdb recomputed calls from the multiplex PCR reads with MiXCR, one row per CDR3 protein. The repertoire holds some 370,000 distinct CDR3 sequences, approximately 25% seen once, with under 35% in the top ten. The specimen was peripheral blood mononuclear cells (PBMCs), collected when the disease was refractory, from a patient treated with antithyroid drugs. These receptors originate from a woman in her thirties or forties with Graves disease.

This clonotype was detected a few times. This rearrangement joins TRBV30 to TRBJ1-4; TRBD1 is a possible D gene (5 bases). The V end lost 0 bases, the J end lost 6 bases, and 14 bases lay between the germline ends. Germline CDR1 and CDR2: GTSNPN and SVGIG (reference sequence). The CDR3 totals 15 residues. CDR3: CAWSVGRTTYEKLFF. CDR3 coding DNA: TGTGCCTGGAGTGTGGGTCGGACAACCTATGAAAAACTGTTTTTT.

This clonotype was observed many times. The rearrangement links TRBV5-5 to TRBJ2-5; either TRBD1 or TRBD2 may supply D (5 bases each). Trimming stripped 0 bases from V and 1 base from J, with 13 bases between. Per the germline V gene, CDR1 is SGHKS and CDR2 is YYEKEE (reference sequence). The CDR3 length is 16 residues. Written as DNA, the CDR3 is TGTGCCAGCAGCTTGGCCCGGACGGGACGCCAAGAGACCCAGTACTTC. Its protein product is CASSLARTGRQETQYF.

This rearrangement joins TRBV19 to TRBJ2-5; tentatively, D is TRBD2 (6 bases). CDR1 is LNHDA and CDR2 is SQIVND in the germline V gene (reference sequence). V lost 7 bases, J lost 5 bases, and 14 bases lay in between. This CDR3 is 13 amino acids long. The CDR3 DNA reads TGTGCCAGTACCATGGAGGGCAGCGAGACCCAGTACTTC. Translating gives CASTMEGSETQYF.

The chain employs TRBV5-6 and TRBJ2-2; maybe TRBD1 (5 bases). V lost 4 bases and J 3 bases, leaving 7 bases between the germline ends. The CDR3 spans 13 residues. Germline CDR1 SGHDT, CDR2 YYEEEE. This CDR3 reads CASSGAYTGELFF. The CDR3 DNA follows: TGTGCCAGCAGCGGGGCCTACACCGGGGAGCTGTTTTTT.

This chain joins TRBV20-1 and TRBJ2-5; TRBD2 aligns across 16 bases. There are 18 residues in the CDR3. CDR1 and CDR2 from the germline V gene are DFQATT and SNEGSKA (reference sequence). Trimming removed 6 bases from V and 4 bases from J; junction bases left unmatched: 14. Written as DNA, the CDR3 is TGCAGTGCCACCACCCGGGGACTAGCGGGAGGGCCGGGAGAGACCCAGTACTTC. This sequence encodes CSATTRGLAGGPGETQYF.

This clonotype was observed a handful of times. CDR3 region: CASSDLGQMNTEAFF. Written as DNA, the CDR3 is TGCGCCAGCAGTGATTTGGGACAGATGAACACTGAAGCTTTCTTT. J is TRBJ1-1 and V is TRBV10-2, with 7 bases aligning to TRBD1. The CDR3 runs to 15 residues. The V gene end was trimmed by 3 bases and the J gene end by 0 bases; junction bases not matched to a gene: 4. The germline gives CDR1 WSHSY, CDR2 SAAADI.

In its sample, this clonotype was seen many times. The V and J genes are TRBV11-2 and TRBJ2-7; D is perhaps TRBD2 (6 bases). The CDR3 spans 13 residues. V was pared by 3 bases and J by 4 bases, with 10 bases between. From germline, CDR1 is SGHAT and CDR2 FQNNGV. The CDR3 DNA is TGTGCCAGCAGCTTCGAAAGCGGGTACGAGCAGTACTTC. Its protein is CASSFESGYEQYF.